This T cell receptor beta chain was sequenced for a study of neurological immune-mediated disorders. The CDR3 length is 18 residues. The V gene's germline CDR1 is LGHDT and CDR2 YNNKEL (reference sequence). J gave up 5 bases and V 1 base, and 15 bases lay outside the gene matches. The sample holds many counts of this clonotype. The target antigen is unknown. For the sorted libraries, roughly 1 million CD4+ or CD8+ T cells were used. By 5'RACE with 10-nucleotide random UMIs, the cDNA was made. TCRdb itself ran the 5' RACE reads through MiXCR, one entry per CDR3 protein. The sample has about 21,000 distinct CDR3 sequences, less than 8% seen once. Findings of the study overall: The expanded clones of different subjects shared no CDR3 amino acid sequences (suggesting private repertoires in all groups).

The TCR originated in a man between 18 and 35 years old in good health. The V call is TRBV3-1, the J call TRBJ2-3; TRBD1 aligns across 7 bases. Sequenced sample: CD8+ T cells from blood. This chain's CDR3 is CASSQGFLGDSDIDTQYF. The CDR3 DNA reads as TGTGCCAGCAGCCAAGGATTTCTGGGGGACAGTGACATAGATACGCAGTATTTT.